These 27 T cell receptor beta chains originate from one sample sequenced in a study of T cells expressing NK-cell markers. From the 5' RACE reads, TCRdb lists one entry per CDR3 protein and no DNA. Here the sample table reports 200,000 to 300,000 distinct CDR3 sequences. Specimen: blood T cells: a sorted CD56 or NKG2C T cell subset, CD4+ or CD8+ T cells, or bulk PBMC T cells (not recorded which). These receptors were collected from a woman aged 18 to 75 in good health.

The rearrangement uses TRBV20-1 and TRBJ1-5. CDR1 is DFQATT, CDR2 SNEGSKA, per germline (reference sequence). CDR3 size: 13 residues. The CDR3 loop is CSASVGVGQPQHF.

The genes are TRBV6-1 and TRBJ2-4; TCRdb names TRBD2, which stays unverified in the absence of DNA. The CDR3 totals 14 residues. Germline V gives CDR1 MNHNS, CDR2 SASEGT. CDR3 protein: CASLSGGAKNIQYF.

CDR3 residues: CASTLRISGSNEKLFF. The chain combines TRBV12-3 or TRBV12-4 with TRBJ1-4. The CDR3 is made up of 16 amino acids.

The chain joins TRBV5-1 to TRBJ2-6; lacking DNA, the TRBD1 call made by TCRdb goes unchecked. In germline, CDR1 is SGHRS, CDR2 YFSETQ. This CDR3 comprises 15 residues. The CDR3 sequence is CASSLEGTGANVLTF.

The chain links TRBV7-9 to TRBJ2-3; checking the TCRdb D call of TRBD1 is not possible without DNA. The CDR3 runs to 15 residues. CDR1 is SEHNR and CDR2 is FQNEAQ in the germline V gene (reference sequence). The CDR3 here is CASILGQGGTDTQYF.

The chain is built from TRBV12-3 or TRBV12-4 and TRBJ2-7; checking the TCRdb D call of TRBD2 is not possible without DNA. CDR3 size: 15 residues. CDR3 loop: CASSPGTSGIYEQYF.

The chain has TRBV5-6 and TRBJ1-1; the D gene TCRdb calls, TRBD1, cannot be checked with no DNA. Germline-derived CDR1 and CDR2 are SGHDT and YYEEEE. The CDR3 loop spans 14 amino acids. The CDR3 sequence: CASSLVGADTEAFF. The entire variable domain, with the rest obtained from reference TRBV5-6 and TRBJ1-1, is as follows: DAGVTQSPTHLIKTRGQQVTLRCSPKSGHDTVSWYQQALGQGPQFIFQYYEEEERQRGNFPDRFSGHQFPNYSSELNVNALLLGDSALYLCASSLVGADTEAFFGQGTRLTVV.

CDR3: CASSYSGRGLEKLFF. The chain uses TRBV6-5 and TRBJ1-4; no DNA is available, so the TRBD1 call from TCRdb remains unchecked. The CDR3 spans 15 residues. Germline assignment: CDR1 MNHEY and CDR2 SVGAGI.

The chain's CDR3 is CASSEGDGRVGYGYTF. This chain links TRBV9 with TRBJ1-2; TCRdb lists TRBD1, though no DNA is available to test this call. The CDR3 spans 16 residues. Germline CDR1 is SGDLS and CDR2 is YYNGEE. The full variable domain, rest sourced from reference TRBV9 and TRBJ1-2, is DSGVTQTPKHLITATGQRVTLRCSPRSGDLSVYWYQQSLDQGLQFLIQYYNGEERAKGNILERFSAQQFPDLHSELNLSSLELGDSALYFCASSEGDGRVGYGYTFGSGTRLTVV.

The V gene is TRBV5-1, the J gene TRBJ1-2. The length of the CDR3 is 13 residues. Germline CDR1 is SGHRS and CDR2 is YFSETQ. CDR3 residues: CASSLMENYGYTF.

This chain links TRBV29-1 with TRBJ1-2; no DNA is available, so the TRBD1 call from TCRdb remains unchecked. Looked up from germline, CDR1 is SQVTM and CDR2 is ANQGSEA. This CDR3 comprises 12 residues. CDR3 sequence reads: CSVRTRGTGYTF.

The rearrangement links TRBV5-4 to TRBJ2-6. The V gene's germline CDR1 is SGHNT and CDR2 YYREEE (reference sequence). CDR3 length: 14 residues. CDR3: CASSLESGANVLTF.

The chain is built from TRBV4-3 and TRBJ1-2. Looked up from germline, CDR1 is LGHNA and CDR2 is YSLEER. The CDR3 consists of 15 residues. CDR3 sequence: CASSQDLAELYGYTF.

V gene TRBV7-8 combines with J gene TRBJ2-3; the TCRdb D gene call, TRBD1, has no DNA to confirm it. Germline CDR1 SGHVS, CDR2 FQNEAQ. The CDR3 covers 14 residues. The CDR3 is CASSLTGNTDTQYF.

The V call is TRBV12-3 or TRBV12-4, the J call TRBJ2-3; absent DNA, TCRdb's TRBD1 call cannot be checked. This CDR3 is built from 12 residues. The CDR3 loop reads CASTLSADTQYF.

The rearrangement links TRBV7-2 to TRBJ1-2; the D call from TCRdb, TRBD1, cannot be confirmed without DNA. The germline V gene has CDR1 SGHTA and CDR2 FQGNSA. This CDR3 region has 16 residues. CDR3 protein: CASSLSFRDRGLRYTF.

The J gene is TRBJ2-5, the V gene TRBV12-3 or TRBV12-4; the D gene TCRdb calls, TRBD2, cannot be checked with no DNA. This CDR3 region has 17 residues. The CDR3 region is CASSSPAGLADQETQYF.

The rearrangement uses TRBV7-9 and TRBJ1-6; TCRdb lists TRBD1, though no DNA is available to test this call. The CDR3 covers 16 residues. Looked up from germline, CDR1 is SEHNR and CDR2 is FQNEAQ (reference sequence). This CDR3 reads CASSFRGGGTNSPLHF.

V gene TRBV9 combines with J gene TRBJ2-7. This CDR3 is 14 amino acids long. The germline V gene has CDR1 SGDLS and CDR2 YYNGEE. The CDR3 loop reads CASSPTGSFYEQYF.

The chain uses TRBV12-3 or TRBV12-4 and TRBJ2-2; the TCRdb call, TRBD2, lacks DNA for checking. The CDR3 contains 16 residues. The CDR3 sequence: CASSSGLAGHTGELFF.

The chain has TRBV5-1 and TRBJ2-7; TCRdb indicates TRBD1, and absent DNA this call remains unverified. Germline CDR1 is SGHRS and CDR2 is YFSETQ. The CDR3 consists of 17 residues. Here the CDR3 reads CASSLGLGAGRSYEQYF.

This sequence joins TRBV10-3 and TRBJ2-1; TCRdb indicates TRBD1, and absent DNA this call remains unverified. The CDR3 extends over 13 amino acids. CDR1 is ENHRY and CDR2 is SYGVKD in the germline V gene. The CDR3 sequence: CAISKEATNEQFF.

The chain carries TRBV6-1 and TRBJ2-2; TCRdb gives TRBD1 as the D gene, but with no DNA this cannot be confirmed. The CDR3 contains 15 residues. Per the germline V gene, CDR1 is MNHNS and CDR2 is SASEGT. CDR3 loop: CASTRGKGSTGELFF.

The chain couples TRBV12-3 or TRBV12-4 to TRBJ2-1; there is no DNA to check the TCRdb D call of TRBD2. This CDR3 region has 15 residues. The CDR3 region is CASSAGLAGGPEQFF.

The rearrangement joins TRBV6-1 to TRBJ1-5; as DNA is missing, the TRBD1 call by TCRdb cannot be tested. Germline V gene lookup returns CDR1 MNHNS and CDR2 SASEGT. The CDR3 runs 14 residues. CDR3 region: CASSSGGSNQPQHF.

This sequence joins TRBV7-2 and TRBJ2-7; the TRBD1 assignment by TCRdb is unverifiable without DNA. CDR3 length equals 12 residues. In germline, CDR1 is SGHTA, CDR2 FQGNSA. This CDR3 reads CAITGTAYEQYF.

CDR3: CASSPDRVNEQFF. The chain carries TRBV7-2 and TRBJ2-1; TCRdb outputs TRBD1, but without DNA this stays unchecked. This CDR3 contains 13 residues. Germline assignment: CDR1 SGHTA and CDR2 FQGNSA. The full variable domain, in which reference TRBV7-2 and TRBJ2-1 provide the parts outside the CDR3, is GAGVSQSPSNKVTEKGKDVELRCDPISGHTALYWYRQSLGQGLEFLIYFQGNSAPDKSGLPSDRFSAERTGGSVSTLTIQRTQQEDSAVYLCASSPDRVNEQFFGPGTRLTVL.